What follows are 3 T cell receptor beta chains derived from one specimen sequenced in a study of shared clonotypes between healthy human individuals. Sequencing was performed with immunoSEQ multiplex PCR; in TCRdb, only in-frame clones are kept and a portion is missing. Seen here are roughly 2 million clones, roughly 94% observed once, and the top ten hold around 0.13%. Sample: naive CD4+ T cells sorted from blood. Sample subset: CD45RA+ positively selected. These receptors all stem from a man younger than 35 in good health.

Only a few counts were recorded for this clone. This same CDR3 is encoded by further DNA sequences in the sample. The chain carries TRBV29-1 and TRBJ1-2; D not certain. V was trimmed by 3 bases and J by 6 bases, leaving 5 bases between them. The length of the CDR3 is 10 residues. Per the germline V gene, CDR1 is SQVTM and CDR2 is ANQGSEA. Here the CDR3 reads CSVDRDGYTF. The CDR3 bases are TGCAGCGTTGATCGGGATGGCTACACCTTC.

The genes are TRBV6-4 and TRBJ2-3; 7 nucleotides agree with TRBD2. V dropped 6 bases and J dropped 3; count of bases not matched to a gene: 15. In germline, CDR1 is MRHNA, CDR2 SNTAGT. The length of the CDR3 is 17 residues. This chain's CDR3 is CASRREIGLVGTDTQYF. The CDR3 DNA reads TGTGCCAGCAGGAGGGAGATCGGACTAGTAGGGACAGATACGCAGTATTTT.

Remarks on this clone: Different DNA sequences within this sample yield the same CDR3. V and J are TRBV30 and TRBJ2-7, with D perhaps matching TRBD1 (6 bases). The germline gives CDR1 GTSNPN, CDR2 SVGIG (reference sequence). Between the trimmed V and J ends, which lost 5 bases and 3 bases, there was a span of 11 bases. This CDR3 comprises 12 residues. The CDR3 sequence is CAWGGHSYEQYF. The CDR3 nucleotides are TGTGCCTGGGGGGGACACAGCTACGAGCAGTACTTC.